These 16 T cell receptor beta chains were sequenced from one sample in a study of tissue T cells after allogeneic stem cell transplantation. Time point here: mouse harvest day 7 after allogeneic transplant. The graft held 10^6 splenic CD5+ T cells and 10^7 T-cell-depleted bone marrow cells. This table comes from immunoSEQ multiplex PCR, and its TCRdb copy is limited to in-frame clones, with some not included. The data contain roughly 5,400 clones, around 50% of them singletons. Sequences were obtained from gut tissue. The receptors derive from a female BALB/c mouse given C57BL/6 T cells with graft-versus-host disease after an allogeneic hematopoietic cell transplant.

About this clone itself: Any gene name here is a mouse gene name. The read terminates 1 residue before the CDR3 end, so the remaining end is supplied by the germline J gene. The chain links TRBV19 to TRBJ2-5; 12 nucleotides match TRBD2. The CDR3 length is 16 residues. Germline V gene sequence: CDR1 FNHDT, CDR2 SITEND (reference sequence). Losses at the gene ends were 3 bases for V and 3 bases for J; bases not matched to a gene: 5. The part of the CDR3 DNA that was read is TGTGCCAGCAGTAAGGGACTGGGGGGCGGGCAAGACACCCAGTAC. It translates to CASSKGLGGGQDTQY. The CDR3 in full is CASSKGLGGGQDTQYF.

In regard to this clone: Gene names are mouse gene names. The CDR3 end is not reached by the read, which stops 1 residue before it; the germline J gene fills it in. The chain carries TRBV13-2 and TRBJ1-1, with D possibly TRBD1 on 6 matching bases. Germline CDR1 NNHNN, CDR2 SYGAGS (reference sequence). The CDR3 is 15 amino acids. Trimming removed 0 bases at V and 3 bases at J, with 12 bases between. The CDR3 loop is CASGDVGGRDTEVFF. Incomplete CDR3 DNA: TGTGCCAGCGGTGATGTTGGGGGGCGAGACACAGAAGTCTTC.

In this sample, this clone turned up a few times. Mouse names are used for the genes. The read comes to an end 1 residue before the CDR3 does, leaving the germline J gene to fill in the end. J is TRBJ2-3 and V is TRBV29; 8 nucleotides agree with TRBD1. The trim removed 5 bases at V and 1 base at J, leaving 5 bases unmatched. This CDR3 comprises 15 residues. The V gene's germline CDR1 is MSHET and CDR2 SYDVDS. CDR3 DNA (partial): TGTGCTAGCAGTCCAGGGGGCGCGGGTGCAGAAACGCTGTAT. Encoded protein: CASSPGGAGAETLY. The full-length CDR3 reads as CASSPGGAGAETLYF.

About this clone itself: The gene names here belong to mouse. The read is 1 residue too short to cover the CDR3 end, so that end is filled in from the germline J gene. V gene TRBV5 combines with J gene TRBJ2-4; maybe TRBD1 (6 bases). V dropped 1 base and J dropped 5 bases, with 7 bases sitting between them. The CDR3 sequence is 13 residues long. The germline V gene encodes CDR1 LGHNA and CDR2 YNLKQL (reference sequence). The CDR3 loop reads CASSQGGGNTLYF. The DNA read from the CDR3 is TGTGCCAGCAGCCAAGGAGGGGGAAACACCTTGTAC.

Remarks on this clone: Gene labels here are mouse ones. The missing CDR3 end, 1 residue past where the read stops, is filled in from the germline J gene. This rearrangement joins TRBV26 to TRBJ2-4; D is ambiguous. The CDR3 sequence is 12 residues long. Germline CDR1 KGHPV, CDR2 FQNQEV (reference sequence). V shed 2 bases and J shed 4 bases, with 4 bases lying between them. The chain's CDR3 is CASSLAENTLYF. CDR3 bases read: TGTGCCAGCAGTCTGGCAGAAAACACCTTGTAC.

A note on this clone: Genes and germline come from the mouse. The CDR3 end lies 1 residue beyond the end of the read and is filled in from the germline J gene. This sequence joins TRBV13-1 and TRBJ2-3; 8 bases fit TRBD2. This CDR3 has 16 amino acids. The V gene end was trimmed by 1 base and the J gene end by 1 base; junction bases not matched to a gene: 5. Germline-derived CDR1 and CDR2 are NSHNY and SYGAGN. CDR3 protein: CASSDLGGAGAETLYF. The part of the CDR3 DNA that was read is TGTGCCAGCAGTGATCTGGGGGGCGCGGGTGCAGAAACGCTGTAT.

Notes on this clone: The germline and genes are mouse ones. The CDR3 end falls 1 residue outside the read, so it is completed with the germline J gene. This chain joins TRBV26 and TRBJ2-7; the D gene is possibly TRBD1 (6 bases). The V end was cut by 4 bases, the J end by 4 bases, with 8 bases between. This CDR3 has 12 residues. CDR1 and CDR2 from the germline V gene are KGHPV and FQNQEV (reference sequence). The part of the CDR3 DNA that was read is TGTGCCAGCAGTCCGGGACAATATGAACAGTAC. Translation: CASSPGQYEQY. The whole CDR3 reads CASSPGQYEQYF.

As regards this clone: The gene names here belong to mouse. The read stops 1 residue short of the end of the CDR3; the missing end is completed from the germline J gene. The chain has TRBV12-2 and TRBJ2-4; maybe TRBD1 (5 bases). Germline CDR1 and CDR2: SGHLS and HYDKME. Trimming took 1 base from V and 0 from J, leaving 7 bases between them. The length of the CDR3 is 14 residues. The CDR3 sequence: CASSLDNSQNTLYF. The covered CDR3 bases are TGTGCCAGCTCTCTGGACAATAGTCAAAACACCTTGTAC.

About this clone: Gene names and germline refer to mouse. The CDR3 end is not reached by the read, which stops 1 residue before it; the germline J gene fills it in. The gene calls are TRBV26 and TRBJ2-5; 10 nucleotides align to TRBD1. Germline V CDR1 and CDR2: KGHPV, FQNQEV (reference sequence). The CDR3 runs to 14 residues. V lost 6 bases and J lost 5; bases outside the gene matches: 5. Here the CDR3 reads CASSPGQGRDTQYF. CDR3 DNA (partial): TGTGCCAGCAGCCCGGGACAGGGGAGAGACACCCAGTAC.

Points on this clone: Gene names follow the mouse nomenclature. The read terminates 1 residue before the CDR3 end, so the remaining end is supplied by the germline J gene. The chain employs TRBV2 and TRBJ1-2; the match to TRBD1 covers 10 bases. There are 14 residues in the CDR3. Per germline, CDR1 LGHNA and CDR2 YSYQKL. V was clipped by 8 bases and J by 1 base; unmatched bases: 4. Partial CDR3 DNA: TGTGCCAGCGGGGGGGACAGGGGAAACTCCGACTACACC. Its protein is CASGGDRGNSDYT. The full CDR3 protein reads CASGGDRGNSDYTF.

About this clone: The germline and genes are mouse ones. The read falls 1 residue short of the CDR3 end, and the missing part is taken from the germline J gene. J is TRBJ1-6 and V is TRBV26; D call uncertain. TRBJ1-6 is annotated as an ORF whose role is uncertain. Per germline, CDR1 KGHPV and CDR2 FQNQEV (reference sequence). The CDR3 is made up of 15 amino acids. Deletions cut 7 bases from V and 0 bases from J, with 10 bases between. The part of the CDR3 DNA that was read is TGTGCCAGCACCCCGACGGATTCCTATAATTCGCCCCTCTAC. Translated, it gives CASTPTDSYNSPLY. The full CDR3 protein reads CASTPTDSYNSPLYF.

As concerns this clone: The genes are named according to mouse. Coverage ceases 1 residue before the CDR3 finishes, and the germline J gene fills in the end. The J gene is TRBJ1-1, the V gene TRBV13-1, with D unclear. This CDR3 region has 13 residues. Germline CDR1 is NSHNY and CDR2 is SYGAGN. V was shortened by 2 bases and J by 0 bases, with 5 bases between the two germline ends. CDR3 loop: CASSEQPNTEVFF. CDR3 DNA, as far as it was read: TGTGCCAGCAGTGAACAGCCAAACACAGAAGTCTTC.

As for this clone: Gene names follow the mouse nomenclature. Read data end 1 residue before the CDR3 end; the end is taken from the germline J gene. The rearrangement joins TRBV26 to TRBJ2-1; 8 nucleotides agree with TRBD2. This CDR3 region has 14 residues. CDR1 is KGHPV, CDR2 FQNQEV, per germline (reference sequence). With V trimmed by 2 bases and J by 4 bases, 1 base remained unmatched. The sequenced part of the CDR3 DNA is TGTGCCAGCAGTCTGAACTGGGGGTATGCTGAGCAGTTC. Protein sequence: CASSLNWGYAEQF. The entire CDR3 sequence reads CASSLNWGYAEQFF.

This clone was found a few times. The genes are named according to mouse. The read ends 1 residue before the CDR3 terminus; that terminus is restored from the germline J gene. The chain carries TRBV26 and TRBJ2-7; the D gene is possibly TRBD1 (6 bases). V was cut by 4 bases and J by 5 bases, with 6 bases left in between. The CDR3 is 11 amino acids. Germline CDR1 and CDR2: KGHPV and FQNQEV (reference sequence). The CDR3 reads CASSRQDEQYF. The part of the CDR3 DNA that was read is TGTGCCAGCAGTCGACAGGATGAACAGTAC.

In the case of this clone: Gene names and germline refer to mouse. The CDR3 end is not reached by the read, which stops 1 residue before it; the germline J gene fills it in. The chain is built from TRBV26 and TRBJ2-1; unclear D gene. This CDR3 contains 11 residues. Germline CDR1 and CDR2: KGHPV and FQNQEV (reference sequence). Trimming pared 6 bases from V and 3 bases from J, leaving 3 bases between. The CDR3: CASSRYAEQFF. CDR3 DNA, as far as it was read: TGTGCCAGCAGCCGCTATGCTGAGCAGTTC. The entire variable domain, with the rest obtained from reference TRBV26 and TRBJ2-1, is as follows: NSKVIQTPRYLVKGQGQKAKMRCIPEKGHPVVFWYQQNKNNEFKFLINFQNQEVLQQIDMTEKRFSAECPSNSPCSLEIQSSEAGDSALYLCASSRYAEQFFGPGTRLTVL.

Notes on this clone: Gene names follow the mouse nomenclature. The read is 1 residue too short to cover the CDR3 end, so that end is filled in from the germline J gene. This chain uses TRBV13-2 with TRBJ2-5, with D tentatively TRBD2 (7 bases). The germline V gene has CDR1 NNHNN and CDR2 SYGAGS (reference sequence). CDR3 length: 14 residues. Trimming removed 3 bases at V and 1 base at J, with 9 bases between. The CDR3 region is CASGGGADQDTQYF. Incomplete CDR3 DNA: TGTGCCAGCGGTGGGGGGGCTGACCAAGACACCCAGTAC.